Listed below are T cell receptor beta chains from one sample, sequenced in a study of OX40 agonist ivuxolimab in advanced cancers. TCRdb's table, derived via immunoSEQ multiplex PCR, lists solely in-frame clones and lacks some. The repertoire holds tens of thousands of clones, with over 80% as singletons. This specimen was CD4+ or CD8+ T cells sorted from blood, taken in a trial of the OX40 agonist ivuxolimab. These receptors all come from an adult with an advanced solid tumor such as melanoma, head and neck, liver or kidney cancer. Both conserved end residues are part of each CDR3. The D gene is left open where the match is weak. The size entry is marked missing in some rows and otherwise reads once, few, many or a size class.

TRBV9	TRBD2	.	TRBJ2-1	CASAVRLAGVGEQFF	TGTGCCAGCGCTGTCCGACTAGCGGGAGTAGGTGAGCAGTTCTTC
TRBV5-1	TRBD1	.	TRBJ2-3	CASSQGQGSFHTQYF	TGCGCCAGCAGCCAGGGACAGGGAAGCTTCCATACGCAGTATTTT
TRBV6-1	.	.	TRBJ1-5	CASSEVGGTPQHF	TGTGCCAGCAGTGAAGTGGGGGGCACGCCCCAGCATTTT
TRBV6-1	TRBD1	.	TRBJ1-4	CASRIGTVEKLFF	TGTGCCAGCAGAATTGGGACAGTTGAAAAACTGTTTTTT
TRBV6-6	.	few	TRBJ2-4	CASSVSVGAKNIQYF	TGTGCCAGCAGTGTCAGCGTAGGGGCCAAAAACATTCAGTACTTC
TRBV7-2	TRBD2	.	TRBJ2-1	CASSPSGRVGNEQFF	TGTGCCAGCAGCCCTAGCGGGAGGGTTGGGAATGAGCAGTTCTTC
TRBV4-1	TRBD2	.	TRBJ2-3	CASSQDWLAGGMSTDTQYF	TGCGCCAGCAGCCAAGATTGGCTAGCGGGAGGGATGAGCACAGATACGCAGTATTTT
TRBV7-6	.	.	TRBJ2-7	CASSPYPQGYEQYF	TGTGCCAGCAGCCCATACCCACAGGGATACGAGCAGTACTTC
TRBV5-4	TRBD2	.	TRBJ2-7	CASNLGGNEQYF	TGTGCCAGCAACCTGGGGGGGAACGAGCAGTACTTC
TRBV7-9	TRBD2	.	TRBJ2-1	CASSFAAGTSSYNEQFF	TGTGCCAGCAGTTTCGCGGCCGGGACTAGCTCCTACAATGAGCAGTTCTTC
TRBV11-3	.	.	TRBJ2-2	CASSSGRTSNTGELFF	TGTGCCAGCAGCTCAGGACGGACCTCAAACACCGGGGAGCTGTTTTTT
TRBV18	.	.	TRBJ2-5	CASSPRGTAQETQYF	TGTGCCAGCTCACCACGTGGGACGGCCCAAGAGACCCAGTACTTC
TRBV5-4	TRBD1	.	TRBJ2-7	CASSFGTGGVIYEQYF	TGTGCCAGCAGCTTTGGGACAGGGGGTGTAATCTACGAGCAGTACTTC
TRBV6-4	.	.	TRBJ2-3	CAPPGQGADTQYF	TGTGCTCCACCCGGGCAGGGCGCAGATACGCAGTATTTT
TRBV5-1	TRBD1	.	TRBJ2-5	CASSSSTGTETQYF	TGCGCCAGCAGCTCATCGACAGGGACAGAGACCCAGTACTTC
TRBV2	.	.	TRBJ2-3	CASSEVAVSTDTQYF	TGTGCCAGCAGTGAAGTAGCGGTTAGCACAGATACGCAGTATTTT
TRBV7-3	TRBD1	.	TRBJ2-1	CASSTDRVDNEQFF	TGTGCCAGCAGTACGGACAGGGTTGACAATGAGCAGTTCTTC
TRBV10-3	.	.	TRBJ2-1	CAIREPGSPRNEQFF	TGTGCCATCAGGGAACCGGGAAGCCCGCGCAATGAGCAGTTCTTC
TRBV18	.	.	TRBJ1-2	CASSPGSGNYGYTF	TGTGCCAGCTCACCGGGATCAGGGAACTATGGCTACACCTTC
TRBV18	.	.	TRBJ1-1	CASSTGQPNTEAFF	TGTGCCAGCTCAACAGGACAGCCTAACACTGAAGCTTTCTTT
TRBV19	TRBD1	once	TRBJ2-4	CASSIDHNRGAKNIQYF	TGTGCCAGTAGTATAGATCACAACAGGGGAGCCAAAAACATTCAGTACTTC
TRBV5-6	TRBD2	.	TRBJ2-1	CASGFTSGVYNEQFF	TGTGCCAGCGGGTTTACTAGCGGGGTATACAATGAGCAGTTCTTC
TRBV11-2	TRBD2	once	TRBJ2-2	CASSVGLADTGELFF	TGTGCCAGCAGCGTGGGACTAGCGGACACCGGGGAGCTGTTTTTT
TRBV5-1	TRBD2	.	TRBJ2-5	CASNPMTSGRALETQYF	TGCGCCAGCAACCCAATGACTAGCGGGAGGGCCTTAGAGACCCAGTACTTC
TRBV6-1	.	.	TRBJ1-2	CASTANYGYTF	TGTGCCAGCACAGCTAACTATGGCTACACCTTC
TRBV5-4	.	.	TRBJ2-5	CASSIDGPEETQYF	TGTGCCAGCAGTATCGACGGGCCGGAAGAGACCCAGTACTTC
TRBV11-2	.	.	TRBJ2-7	CASSVLLSYEQYF	TGTGCCAGCAGCGTCCTCCTATCCTACGAGCAGTACTTC
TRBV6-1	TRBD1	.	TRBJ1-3	CASSETGAGNTIYF	TGTGCCAGCAGTGAGACAGGGGCTGGAAACACCATATATTTT
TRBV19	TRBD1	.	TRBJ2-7	CASSDRGYEQYF	TGTGCCAGTAGTGACAGGGGGTACGAGCAGTACTTC
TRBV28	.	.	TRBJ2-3	CASTPSSGADTQYF	TGTGCCAGCACCCCATCCTCTGGGGCAGATACGCAGTATTTT
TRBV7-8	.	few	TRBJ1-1	CASSLFPTGTEAFF	TGTGCCAGCAGCTTATTCCCCACCGGGACTGAAGCTTTCTTT
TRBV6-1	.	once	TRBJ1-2	CATAASGGYGYTF	TGTGCCACCGCCGCTTCAGGTGGCTATGGCTACACCTTC
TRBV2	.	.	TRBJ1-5	CASSGREGISNQPQHF	TGTGCCAGCAGTGGAAGGGAGGGAATTAGCAATCAGCCCCAGCATTTT
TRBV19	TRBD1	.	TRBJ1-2	CASKWKGLTGDRTGYTF	TGTGCCAGTAAGTGGAAAGGGTTGACCGGGGACAGGACGGGCTACACCTTC
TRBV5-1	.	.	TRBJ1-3	CASSLGPDRRNSGNTIYF	TGCGCCAGCAGCTTGGGTCCGGACAGACGTAACTCTGGAAACACCATATATTTT
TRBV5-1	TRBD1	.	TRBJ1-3	CASRNTITGVGNTIYF	TGCGCCAGCAGGAATACCATAACAGGGGTCGGAAACACCATATATTTT
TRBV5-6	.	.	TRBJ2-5	CASSLNPDQETQYF	TGTGCCAGCAGCTTGAATCCGGACCAAGAGACCCAGTACTTC
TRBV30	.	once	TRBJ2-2	CAWSVRGIGGELFF	TGTGCCTGGAGTGTACGGGGTATTGGCGGGGAGCTGTTTTTT
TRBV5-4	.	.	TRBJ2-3	CASSLVRGSGPTDTQYF	TGTGCCAGCAGCTTGGTTCGCGGTAGCGGCCCCACAGATACGCAGTATTTT
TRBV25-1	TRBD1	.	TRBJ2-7	CASRPGTGRLQYF	TGTGCCAGCAGACCCGGGACAGGGAGACTGCAGTACTTC
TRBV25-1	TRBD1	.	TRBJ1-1	CASRPPGQGVNTEAFF	TGTGCCAGCAGACCGCCGGGACAGGGGGTAAACACTGAAGCTTTCTTT
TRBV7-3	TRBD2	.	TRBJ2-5	CASSLTGTNLETQYF	TGTGCCAGCAGCTTAACAGGGACTAACCTAGAGACCCAGTACTTC
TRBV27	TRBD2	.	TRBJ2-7	CASRTGTSYEQYF	TGTGCCAGCAGAACCGGGACTAGCTACGAGCAGTACTTC
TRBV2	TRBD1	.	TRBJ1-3	CASSSPGQHSGNTIYF	TGTGCCAGCAGCTCACCGGGACAGCACTCTGGAAACACCATATATTTT